This TCR beta chain was observed in a study of read filtering for tumor transcriptome and immune sequencing. The CDR3 runs 15 residues. V lost 4 bases and J 1 base, leaving 11 bases between the germline ends. Germline V gene sequence: CDR1 KGHSH, CDR2 LQKENI. Molecular barcoded adaptors covering alpha/delta and beta/gamma chains were used on 400 to 450 ng RNA. TCRdb recomputed calls from the reads with MiXCR, one row per CDR3 protein. This table has 50,000 to 65,000 distinct CDR3 sequences, around 21% appearing once. The source material was a population of CD138-negative cells sorted from bone marrow. The genes are TRBV18 and TRBJ1-5; tentatively, D is TRBD1 (5 bases). This receptor was obtained from a donor aged 40 or older with multiple myeloma. In DNA form, the CDR3 reads TGTGCCAGCTCACTAGTCAGGGACAGCAATCAGCCCCAGCATTTT. Translated: CASSLVRDSNQPQHF.